A few counts support the clone carrying this T cell receptor beta chain. The source of the sample is a study of beta chain features in type 1 diabetes. Purities over 95% were achieved in all sorted populations. cDNA synthesis used the whole RNA isolate, giving expressed TCRB sequences. Naive, central memory and regulatory T cell samples yielded some 3.9 million reads on average. Sequenced by immunoSEQ multiplex PCR; TCRdb stores in-frame clones only, minus some. The sample consists of around 310,000 clones, 11% of them appearing once. This sequence originates from a woman in her thirties in good health. Sequencing was carried out using naive CD4+ T cells from blood.

CDR3 nucleotides: TGTGCCAGCTCACCACCTCAGGGGTACGAGCAGTACTTC. Its protein is CASSPPQGYEQYF. The V and J genes are TRBV18 and TRBJ2-7; possibly TRBD1 for D (6 bases). Trimming left V 0 bases short and J 4 bases short, with 7 bases between. The CDR3 covers 13 residues. Looked up from germline, CDR1 is KGHSH and CDR2 is LQKENI.